The entry below gives a single T cell receptor (beta chain) sequence along with its context. What it binds is not known. These data come from a study of shared clonotypes between healthy human individuals. For the study at large: CD4 naive and CD4 memory each took three plates per donor, while CD8 naive took two and CD8 memory one. Whole-study results and caveats: Some naive CD4 clonotypes, around 4.7%, turned up in common across a handful of donors.

In germline, CDR1 is ENHRY, CDR2 SYGVKD. CDR3 length: 14 residues. The V segment lost 10 bases and the J segment 0 bases; nucleotides outside the gene matches: 8. The assay used deep level. Several immunoSEQ 96-well plates shared each subset's DNA, each plate a replicate. Some clones are missing from TCRdb's copy, which holds only in-frame ones; the method was immunoSEQ multiplex PCR. The sample holds 2 million to 2.5 million clones, around 90% seen once. The J gene is TRBJ2-7, the V gene TRBV10-3; 8 bases map to TRBD2. This receptor was obtained from a man aged 18 to 30 in good health. Some clones in this sample may be carry-over from other donors' samples. The specimen sequenced was naive CD4+ T cells from PBMCs. The subset was: CD45RA+ positively selected. The CDR3 here is CATKKREISYEQYF. The CDR3 bases are TGTGCCACGAAAAAGCGGGAGATCTCCTACGAGCAGTACTTC.